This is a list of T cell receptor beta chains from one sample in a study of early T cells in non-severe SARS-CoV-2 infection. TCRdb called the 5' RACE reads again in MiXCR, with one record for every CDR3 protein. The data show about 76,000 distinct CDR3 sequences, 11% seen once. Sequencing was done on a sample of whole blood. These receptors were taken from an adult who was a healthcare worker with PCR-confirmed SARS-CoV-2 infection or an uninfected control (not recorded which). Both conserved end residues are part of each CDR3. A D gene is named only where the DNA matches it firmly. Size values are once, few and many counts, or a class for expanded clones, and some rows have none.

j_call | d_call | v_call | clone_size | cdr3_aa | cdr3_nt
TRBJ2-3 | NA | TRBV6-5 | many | CASSYSTTSTDTQYF | TGTGCCAGCAGTTACTCGACTACTAGCACAGATACGCAGTATTTT
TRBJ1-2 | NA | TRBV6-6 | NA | CASSYGSGANYGYTF | TGTGCCAGCAGTTACGGCTCAGGTGCTAACTATGGCTACACCTTC
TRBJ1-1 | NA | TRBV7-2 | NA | CASSLEQSISRAFF | TGTGCCAGCAGCTTAGAACAGTCTATCTCTCGTGCTTTCTTT
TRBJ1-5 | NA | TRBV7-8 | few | CASSLARGSTTDRYSNQPQHF | TGTGCCAGCAGCTTAGCGCGAGGATCCACGACAGATCGTTATAGCAATCAGCCCCAGCATTTT
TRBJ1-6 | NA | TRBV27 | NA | CVSSDDASYNSPLHF | TGTGTCAGCAGTGATGACGCCTCCTATAATTCACCCCTCCACTTT
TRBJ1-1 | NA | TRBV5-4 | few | CASGGGTFGTEAFF | TGTGCCAGCGGGGGAGGGACCTTTGGGACTGAAGCTTTCTTT
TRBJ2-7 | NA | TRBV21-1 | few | CASSKAPVSYEQYF | TGTGCCAGCAGCAAAGCCCCCGTTTCCTACGAGCAGTACTTC
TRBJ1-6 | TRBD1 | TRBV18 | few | CASSLTGQGDSPLHF | TGTGCCAGCTCACTTACTGGACAGGGAGATTCACCCCTCCACTTT
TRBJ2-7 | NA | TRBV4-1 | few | CASSQALEGAEQYF | TGCGCCAGCAGCCAAGCCCTGGAAGGGGCCGAGCAGTACTTC
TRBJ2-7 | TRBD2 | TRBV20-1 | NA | CSAKSPGTSGKTYEQYF | TGCAGTGCTAAAAGTCCCGGGACTAGCGGGAAAACCTACGAGCAGTACTTC
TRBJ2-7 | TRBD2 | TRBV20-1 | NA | CSARVGGSAYEQYF | TGCAGTGCTAGAGTCGGGGGGAGCGCCTACGAGCAGTACTTC
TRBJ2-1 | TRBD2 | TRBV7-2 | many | CASRLEAGGLSYNEQFF | TGTGCCAGCAGATTAGAGGCGGGGGGGCTATCCTACAATGAGCAGTTCTTC
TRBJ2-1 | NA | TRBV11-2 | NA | CASSLDRTKQFF | TGTGCCAGCAGCTTAGACCGGACGAAGCAGTTCTTC
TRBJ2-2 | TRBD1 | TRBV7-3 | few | CASSLKASQGRVTGELFF | TGTGCCAGCAGCTTAAAGGCTTCACAGGGGAGAGTCACCGGGGAGCTGTTTTTT
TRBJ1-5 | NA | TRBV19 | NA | CASSSRGNSNQPQHF | TGTGCCAGTAGTAGCAGGGGCAATAGCAATCAGCCCCAGCATTTT
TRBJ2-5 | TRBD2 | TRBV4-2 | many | CASSPSGAGDQETQYF | TGTGCCAGCAGCCCGTCGGGCGCGGGGGATCAAGAGACCCAGTACTTC
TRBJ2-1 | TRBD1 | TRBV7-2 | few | CASSSGTGGQYNEQFF | TGTGCCAGCAGCTCCGGGACAGGGGGCCAATACAATGAGCAGTTCTTC
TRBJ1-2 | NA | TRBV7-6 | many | CASSRLGQNYGYTF | TGTGCCAGCAGCCGCCTGGGACAAAACTATGGCTACACCTTC
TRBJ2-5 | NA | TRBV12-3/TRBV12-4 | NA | CASSPPASQETQYF | TGTGCCAGCAGCCCTCCAGCTTCCCAAGAGACCCAGTACTTC
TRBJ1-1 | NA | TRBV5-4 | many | CASSPDGRLNTEAFF | TGTGCCAGCAGCCCGGACGGGAGACTGAACACTGAAGCTTTCTTT
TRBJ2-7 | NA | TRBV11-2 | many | CASTRDAGYEQYF | TGTGCCAGCACCCGGGACGCTGGCTACGAGCAGTACTTC
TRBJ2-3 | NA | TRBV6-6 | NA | CASRSSVDTQYF | TGTGCCAGCAGATCTTCGGTAGATACGCAGTATTTT
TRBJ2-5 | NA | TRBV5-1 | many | CASSLVQLEETQYF | TGCGCCAGCAGCTTGGTACAACTGGAGGAGACCCAGTACTTC
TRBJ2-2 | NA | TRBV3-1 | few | CASSPPVNTGELFF | TGTGCCAGCAGCCCACCGGTGAACACCGGGGAGCTGTTTTTT
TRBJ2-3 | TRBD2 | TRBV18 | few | CASSPPASGGDTQYF | TGTGCCAGCTCACCACCAGCTAGCGGGGGAGATACGCAGTATTTT
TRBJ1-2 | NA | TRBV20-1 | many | CSAPEGGYGYTF | TGCAGTGCTCCGGAGGGGGGCTATGGCTACACCTTC